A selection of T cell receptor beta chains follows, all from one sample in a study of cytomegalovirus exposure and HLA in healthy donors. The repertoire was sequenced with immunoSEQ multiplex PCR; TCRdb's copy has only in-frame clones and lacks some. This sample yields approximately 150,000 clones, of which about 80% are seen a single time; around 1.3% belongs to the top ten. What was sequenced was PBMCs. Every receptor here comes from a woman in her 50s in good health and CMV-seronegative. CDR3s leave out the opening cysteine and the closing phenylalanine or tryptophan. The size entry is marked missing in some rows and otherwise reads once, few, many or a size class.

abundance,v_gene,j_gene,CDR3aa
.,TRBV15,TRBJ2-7,ATSREGAGYYEQY
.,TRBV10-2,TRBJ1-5,ASSTADSWQPQH
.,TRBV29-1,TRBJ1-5,SVYREGMYCNQPQH
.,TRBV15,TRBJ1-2,ATSRDPGGAGGYT
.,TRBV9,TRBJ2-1,ASSVDSYNEQF
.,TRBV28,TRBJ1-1,ASSLYRLNTEAF
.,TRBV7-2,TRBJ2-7,ASSLQAGGRSSYEQY
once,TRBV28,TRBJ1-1,ASSFVGGGTEAF
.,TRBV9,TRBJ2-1,ASTVRGGGPNEQF
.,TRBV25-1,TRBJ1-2,ASSDVHTGTTFNYGYT
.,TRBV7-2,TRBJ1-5,ASSYRPGTGDQPQH
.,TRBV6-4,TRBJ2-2,ASSDSIQRGESGELF
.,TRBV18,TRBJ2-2,ASSPRTGQGLPNTGELF
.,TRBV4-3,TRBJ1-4,ASSQGDRPTNEKLF
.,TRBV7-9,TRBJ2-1,ASSLEGQGRTNEQF
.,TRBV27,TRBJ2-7,ASSSWGGPNEQY
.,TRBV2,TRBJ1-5,ASSDLIAAGKTPQH
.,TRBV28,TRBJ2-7,ASSLRTGFSEQY
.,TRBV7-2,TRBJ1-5,ASSLLRGGIGQPQH
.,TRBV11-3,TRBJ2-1,ASSFRTGTSGRDEQF
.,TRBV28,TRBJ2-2,ASSLNGGLGTGELF
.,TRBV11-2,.,ASSLLGGYEQY
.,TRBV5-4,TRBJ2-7,ASSLGQGGEQY
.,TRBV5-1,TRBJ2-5,ASSKGLAIETQY
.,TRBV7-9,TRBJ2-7,ASSATNRDEQY
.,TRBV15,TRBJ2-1,ATSRDKETARTGARGVQF
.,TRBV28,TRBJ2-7,ASSLWTENTYEQY
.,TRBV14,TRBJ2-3,ASSQGEGPSRDTQY
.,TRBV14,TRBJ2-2,ASSQGFAGGPKNTGELF
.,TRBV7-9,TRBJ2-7,ASSLAGSRAQHLYEQY
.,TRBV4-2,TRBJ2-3,ASSQDGASDTQY
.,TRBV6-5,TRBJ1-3,ASSYGAGGVGNTIY
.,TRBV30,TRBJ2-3,AWATGDTQY
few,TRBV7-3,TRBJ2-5,ASSLAAGVRETQY
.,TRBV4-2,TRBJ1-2,ASSQASGTPPYGYT
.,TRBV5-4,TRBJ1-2,ASSPDRGRNYGYT
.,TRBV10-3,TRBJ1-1,AIGGSPTEAF
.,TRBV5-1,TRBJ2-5,ASSPGDTQETQY
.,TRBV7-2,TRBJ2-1,ASSLDRINEQF
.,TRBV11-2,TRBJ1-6,ASSLLQQPLH
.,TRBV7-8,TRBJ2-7,ASSLVAGGLYEQY
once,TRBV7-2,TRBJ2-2,ASSLDSGGIGELF
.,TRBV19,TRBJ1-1,ASSIRDRDGAEAF
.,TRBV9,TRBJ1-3,ASSVLGGQGPGNTIY
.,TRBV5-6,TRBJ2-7,ASRRTASYEQY
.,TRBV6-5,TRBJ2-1,ASSYSGRSYNEQF
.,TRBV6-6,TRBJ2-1,ASNLQGTYNEQF
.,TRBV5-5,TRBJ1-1,ASSRSGNTEAF
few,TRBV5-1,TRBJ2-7,ASSEDNSYEQY
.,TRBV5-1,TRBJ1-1,ASSPERFLNTEAF
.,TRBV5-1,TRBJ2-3,ASSPGTSGGTDTQY
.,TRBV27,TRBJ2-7,ASSLLGDYEQY
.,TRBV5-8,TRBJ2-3,ASTQSAGGLLDTQY
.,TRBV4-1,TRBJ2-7,ASSPEAGYEQY
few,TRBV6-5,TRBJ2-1,ASSQGALKGQF
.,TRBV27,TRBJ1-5,ASSFFRGHQPQH